This T cell receptor beta chain was sequenced in a study of blood T cell repertoires in COVID-19. Study summary: COVID-19 samples from acute and convalescent phases originated in the United States, Italy and Spain. PBMCs, B-cell-depleted T cells, or T cells were the source of the cDNA or gDNA that made up the material.

Assay: immunoSEQ multiplex PCR; the TCRdb copy retains only in-frame clones and omits some. The sample records 77,000 or so clones, approximately 80% being singletons. V lost 3 bases, J lost 4 bases, and 8 bases stayed unmatched. The CDR3 is 15 amino acids. Germline loops: CDR1 MNHEY, CDR2 SVGEGT. This clone was observed a handful of times. Sample: peripheral blood. V and J are TRBV6-2 or TRBV6-3 and TRBJ2-7; TRBD2 matches at 8 bases. The receptor comes from a woman aged 60-70 years with acute or convalescent COVID-19. CDR3 sequence reads: CASSYPQRGRYEQYF. CDR3 coding DNA: TGTGCCAGCAGTTATCCCCAGCGGGGGCGTTACGAGCAGTACTTC.